Listed below are T cell receptor beta chains from one sample, sequenced in a study of PD-L1 blockade in urothelial cancer. The table came from immunoSEQ multiplex PCR; TCRdb's copy has only in-frame clones and leaves some out. The sample consists of around 50,000 clones, around four fifths of them appearing once. Sequences were derived from PBMCs, sampled around atezolizumab (anti-PD-L1) treatment. The receptors originated from a middle-aged man with urothelial cancer. CDR3s include the opening cysteine and the closing phenylalanine or tryptophan. D genes are given only for firm matches. Not all rows give a size; the values are once, few, many and, for expanded clones, a class.

size,V,D,J,CDR3,DNA
-,TRBV11-3,-,TRBJ2-3,CASSLGGQEPTDTQYF,TGTGCCAGCAGCCTAGGGGGGCAGGAACCCACAGATACGCAGTATTTT
once,TRBV7-9,-,TRBJ1-1,CASSLFLGHTEAFF,TGTGCCAGCAGCTTATTCTTGGGGCACACTGAAGCTTTCTTT
-,TRBV9,-,TRBJ1-4,CASSVEGAMGEKLFF,TGTGCCAGCAGCGTAGAGGGAGCGATGGGTGAAAAACTGTTTTTT
-,TRBV6-1,-,TRBJ2-7,CASSLWGEGEYEQYF,TGTGCCAGCAGCCTTTGGGGGGAAGGGGAATACGAGCAGTACTTC
-,TRBV7-9,-,TRBJ1-2,CASSPGAANNYGYTF,TGTGCCAGCAGCCCAGGGGCAGCCAATAACTATGGCTACACCTTC
-,TRBV25-1,TRBD1,TRBJ2-1,CASRRDRGDEQFF,TGTGCCAGCAGACGGGACAGGGGGGATGAGCAGTTCTTC
-,TRBV30,-,TRBJ2-5,CAWSPTGETQYF,TGTGCCTGGAGTCCCACAGGGGAGACCCAGTACTTC
-,TRBV5-6,TRBD1,TRBJ2-7,CASSRRLGTGHYEQYF,TGTGCCAGCAGCCGTAGGCTGGGGACAGGTCACTACGAGCAGTACTTC
few,TRBV28,-,TRBJ2-2,CASSAPVYSGRSTGELFF,TGTGCCAGCAGTGCACCTGTTTACAGTGGGAGGAGCACCGGGGAGCTGTTTTTT
-,TRBV19,-,TRBJ2-7,CASNSPPETYEQYF,TGTGCCAGTAACTCACCCCCCGAGACCTACGAGCAGTACTTC
-,TRBV9,TRBD1,TRBJ1-6,CASSRPGTGPYPLHF,TGTGCCAGCAGCCGCCCCGGGACAGGCCCCTATCCCCTCCACTTT
-,TRBV9,TRBD1,TRBJ2-6,CASSVVDRGSNSGVLTF,TGTGCCAGCAGCGTAGTTGACAGGGGAAGCAACAGCGGCGTCCTGACTTTC
-,TRBV16,-,TRBJ1-1,CASSLVVRDTEAFF,TGTGCCAGCAGCCTGGTAGTGAGAGACACTGAAGCTTTCTTT
-,TRBV2,TRBD1,TRBJ1-1,CASSFTGGTEAFF,TGTGCCAGCAGTTTCACAGGGGGCACTGAAGCTTTCTTT
-,TRBV5-1,TRBD1,TRBJ2-7,CASRRLPGQGAYEQYF,TGCGCCAGCAGGAGACTTCCGGGACAGGGGGCTTACGAGCAGTACTTC
-,TRBV4-3,TRBD2,TRBJ2-7,CASSKTSGRGYEQYF,TGCGCCAGCAGCAAGACTAGCGGGAGGGGCTACGAGCAGTACTTC
-,TRBV4-2,-,TRBJ2-1,CASSQNLNEQFF,TGTGCCAGCAGCCAGAACCTAAATGAGCAGTTCTTC
few,TRBV11-2,-,TRBJ2-3,CASSLAGRLDTQYF,TGTGCCAGCAGCTTGGCAGGGCGCTTAGATACGCAGTATTTT
-,TRBV7-9,TRBD1,TRBJ2-3,CASGENRGFSTDTQYF,TGTGCCAGCGGAGAAAACAGGGGGTTCAGCACAGATACGCAGTATTTT
-,TRBV6-1,-,TRBJ2-1,CASMRTGEQFF,TGTGCCAGCATGAGGACTGGAGAGCAGTTCTTC
-,TRBV5-5,-,TRBJ2-7,CASSLASGSYEQYF,TGTGCCAGCAGCTTGGCCAGCGGTTCCTACGAGCAGTACTTC
-,TRBV5-1,-,TRBJ2-3,CASSLILGGRGNTQYF,TGCGCCAGCAGCTTGATTCTTGGCGGACGCGGGAATACGCAGTATTTT
-,TRBV7-2,-,TRBJ2-6,CASSSSGSALSGANVLTF,TGTGCCAGCAGCTCCAGCGGGTCCGCTCTCTCCGGGGCCAACGTCCTGACTTTC
-,TRBV11-2,-,TRBJ2-2,CASTKQGSNTGELFF,TGTGCCAGCACCAAACAGGGATCCAACACCGGGGAGCTGTTTTTT
-,TRBV7-9,-,TRBJ2-3,CASSLEYQVQYF,TGTGCCAGCAGTCTCGAATACCAGGTGCAGTATTTT
-,TRBV27,TRBD2,TRBJ2-7,CASCSGSFYEQYF,TGTGCCAGCTGTAGCGGGTCCTTTTACGAGCAGTACTTC